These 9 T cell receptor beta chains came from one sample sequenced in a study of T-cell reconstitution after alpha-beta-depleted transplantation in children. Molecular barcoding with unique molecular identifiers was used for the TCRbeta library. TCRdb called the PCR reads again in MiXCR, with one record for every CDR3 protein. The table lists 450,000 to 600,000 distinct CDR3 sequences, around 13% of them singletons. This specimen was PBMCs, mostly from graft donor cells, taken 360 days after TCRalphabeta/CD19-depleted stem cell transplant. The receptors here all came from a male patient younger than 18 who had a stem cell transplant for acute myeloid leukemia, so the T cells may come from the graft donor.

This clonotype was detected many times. DNA of the CDR3: TGTGCCAGCAGAGCAAAACGGACCGGGGAGCTGTTTTTT. Translating it yields CASRAKRTGELFF. The gene calls are TRBV27 and TRBJ2-2; D is undetermined. Per germline, CDR1 MNHEY and CDR2 SMNVEV (reference sequence). The CDR3 is made up of 13 amino acids. V lost 6 bases to trimming and J lost 5 bases, with 10 bases between them.

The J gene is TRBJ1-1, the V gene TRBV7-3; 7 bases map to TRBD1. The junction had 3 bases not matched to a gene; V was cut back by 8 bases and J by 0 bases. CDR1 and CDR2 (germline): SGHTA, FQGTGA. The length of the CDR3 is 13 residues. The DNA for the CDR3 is TGTGCCAGCGGGACAGACATGAACACTGAAGCTTTCTTT. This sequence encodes CASGTDMNTEAFF.

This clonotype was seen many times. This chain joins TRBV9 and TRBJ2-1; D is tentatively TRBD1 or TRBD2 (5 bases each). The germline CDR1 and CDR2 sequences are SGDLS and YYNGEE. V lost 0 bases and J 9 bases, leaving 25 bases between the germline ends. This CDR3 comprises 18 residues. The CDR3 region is CASSVGVGALRGSSEQFF. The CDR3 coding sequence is TGTGCCAGCAGCGTAGGGGTCGGGGCCCTTCGGGGTTCGAGTGAGCAGTTCTTC.

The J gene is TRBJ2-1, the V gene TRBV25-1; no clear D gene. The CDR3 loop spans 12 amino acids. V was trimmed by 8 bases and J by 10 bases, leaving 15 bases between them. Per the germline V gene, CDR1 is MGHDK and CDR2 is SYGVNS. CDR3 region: CASEGLSLEQFF. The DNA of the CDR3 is TGTGCCAGCGAAGGGCTGTCCCTGGAGCAGTTCTTC. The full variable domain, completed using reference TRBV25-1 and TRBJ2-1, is EADIYQTPRYLVIGTGKKITLECSQTMGHDKMYWYQQDPGMELHLIHYSYGVNSTEKGDLSSESTVSRIRTEHFPLTLESARPSHTSQYLCASEGLSLEQFFGPGTRLTVL.

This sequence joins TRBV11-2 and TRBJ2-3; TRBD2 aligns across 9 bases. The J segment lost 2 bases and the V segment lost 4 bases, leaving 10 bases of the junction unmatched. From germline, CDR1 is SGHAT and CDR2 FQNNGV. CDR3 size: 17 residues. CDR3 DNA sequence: TGTGCCAGCAGCTGGGAGAAGACTAGCGGTTTCACAGATACGCAGTATTTT. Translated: CASSWEKTSGFTDTQYF. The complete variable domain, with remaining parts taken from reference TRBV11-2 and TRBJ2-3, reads EAGVAQSPRYKIIEKRQSVAFWCNPISGHATLYWYQQILGQGPKLLIQFQNNGVVDDSQLPKDRFSAERLKGVDSTLKIQPAKLEDSAVYLCASSWEKTSGFTDTQYFGPGTRLTVL.

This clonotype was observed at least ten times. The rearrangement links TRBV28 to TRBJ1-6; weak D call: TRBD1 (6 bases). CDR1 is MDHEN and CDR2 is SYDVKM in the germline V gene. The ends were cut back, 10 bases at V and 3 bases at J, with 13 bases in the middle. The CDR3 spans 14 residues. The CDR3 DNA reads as TGTGCCATCAGGGGCGCAGTCTATAATTCACCCCTCCACTTT. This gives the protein CAIRGAVYNSPLHF.

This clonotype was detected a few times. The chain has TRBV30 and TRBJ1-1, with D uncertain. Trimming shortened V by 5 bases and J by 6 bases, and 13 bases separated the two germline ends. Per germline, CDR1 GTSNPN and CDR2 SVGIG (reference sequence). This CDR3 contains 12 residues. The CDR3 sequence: CAWGLRVAEAFF. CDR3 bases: TGTGCCTGGGGACTTCGGGTGGCTGAAGCTTTCTTT.

The CDR3 DNA reads TGTGCTAGTGCCCTGACTAGCGGGAGGGCCGGCGCAGATACGCAGTATTTT. Translation: CASALTSGRAGADTQYF. The rearrangement joins TRBV12-5 to TRBJ2-3; 14 bases fit TRBD2. Germline loops: CDR1 LGHNT, CDR2 FRNRAP. J gave up 4 bases and V 7 bases, and 10 bases lay outside the gene matches. The CDR3 totals 17 residues.

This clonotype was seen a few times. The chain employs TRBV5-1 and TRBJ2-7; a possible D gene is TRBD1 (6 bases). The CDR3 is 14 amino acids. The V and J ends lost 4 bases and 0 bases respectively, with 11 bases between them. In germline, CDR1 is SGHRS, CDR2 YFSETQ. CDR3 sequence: CASSADRYSYEQYF. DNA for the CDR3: TGCGCCAGCAGCGCGGACAGATACTCCTACGAGCAGTACTTC.